The 20 T cell receptor beta chains reported below all come from one sample, sequenced in a study of T cells in Graves' hyperthyroidism and ophthalmopathy. TCR beta CDR3 sequences were amplified from RNA transcripts. The primer set for the first-round RT-PCR of the TCR CDR3 was HTBI. TCRdb analysed the multiplex PCR reads with MiXCR anew, one entry per CDR3 protein. This table has more than 600,000 distinct CDR3 sequences, 15% to 20% appearing once. Source material: blood. These receptors originate from a man between 18 and 35 years old with Graves' hyperthyroidism.

This clonotype appeared many times. The V and J genes are TRBV11-2 and TRBJ2-7, with TRBD2 matching over 13 bases. CDR1 and CDR2 from the germline V gene are SGHAT and FQNNGV. After removal of 3 bases from V and 4 bases from J, the junction contained 15 bases not matched to a gene. The CDR3 covers 19 residues. The CDR3 sequence is CASSFRRTNGLAGVYEQYF. The CDR3 DNA is TGTGCCAGCAGCTTTCGACGGACAAACGGACTAGCGGGAGTTTACGAGCAGTACTTC.

This clonotype was seen at least ten times. The rearrangement uses TRBV30 and TRBJ2-3; TRBD2 aligns across 9 bases. Unmatched junction bases numbered 9, after V lost 8 bases and J lost 3 bases. The germline V gene has CDR1 GTSNPN and CDR2 SVGIG (reference sequence). CDR3 length: 14 residues. The CDR3 DNA reads as TGTGCCCTAAGTCGCGGGAGGGTGACAGATACGCAGTATTTT. Translating it yields CALSRGRVTDTQYF.

This clonotype was counted at least ten times. The rearrangement joins TRBV3-1 to TRBJ1-2, with D possibly TRBD1 on 6 matching bases. The V end was cut by 4 bases, the J end by 6 bases, with 12 bases between. Germline loops: CDR1 LGHDT, CDR2 YNNKEL (reference sequence). This CDR3 contains 13 residues. CDR3 nucleotide sequence: TGTGCCAGCAGCCCCTCAGGGGATGATGGCTACACCTTC. This gives the protein CASSPSGDDGYTF.

The chain has TRBV11-2 and TRBJ2-2, with TRBD2 as a possible D gene (7 bases). V was clipped by 5 bases and J by 8 bases, with 21 bases between them. In germline, CDR1 is SGHAT, CDR2 FQNNGV. CDR3 size: 16 residues. The chain's CDR3 is CASSLPRGAGVGELFF. CDR3 coding DNA: TGTGCCAGCAGCCTCCCCCGGGGGGCGGGAGTTGGGGAGCTGTTTTTT.

This clonotype was detected ten times or more. This sequence joins TRBV7-2 and TRBJ2-3; no reliable D call. This CDR3 comprises 11 residues. CDR1 is SGHTA and CDR2 is FQGNSA in the germline V gene. Trimming removed 7 bases from V and 6 bases from J, with 8 bases in between. The DNA for the CDR3 is TGTGCCAGCACCCCCCGTGATACGCAGTATTTT. Translated, it gives CASTPRDTQYF.

This clonotype was seen many times. The V gene is TRBV20-1, the J gene TRBJ2-3; TRBD2 matches at 13 bases. Germline V gene data show CDR1 as DFQATT and CDR2 as SNEGSKA (reference sequence). The ends lost 6 bases at V and 7 bases at J; junction bases unmatched: 4. The CDR3 loop spans 13 amino acids. CDR3 DNA sequence: TGCAGTGCCCGACTAGCGGGAGGAAATACGCAGTATTTT. Its protein product is CSARLAGGNTQYF.

There are many counts of this clonotype. V is TRBV7-2 and J is TRBJ2-7; D not certain. Germline V lookup: CDR1 SGHTA, CDR2 FQGNSA. V dropped 4 bases and J dropped 5 bases, with 12 bases sitting between them. CDR3 length: 13 residues. This CDR3 is CASSSPGRNEQYF. The CDR3, as DNA: TGTGCCAGCAGCTCCCCCGGTAGGAACGAGCAGTACTTC.

This clonotype came up many times. The V gene is TRBV28, the J gene TRBJ2-3; D unclear. The germline V gene encodes CDR1 MDHEN and CDR2 SYDVKM. CDR3 length: 12 residues. V was clipped by 10 bases and J by 6 bases, with 14 bases between them. CDR3 sequence: CATYRLTDTQYF. The DNA of the CDR3 is TGTGCCACCTATAGATTAACTGATACGCAGTATTTT.

The table lists this clonotype with a few counts. This chain connects TRBV12-3 or TRBV12-4 to TRBJ1-2, with a tentative D call TRBD1 (6 bases). The length of the CDR3 is 16 residues. The germline V and J ends were trimmed by 4 bases and 8 bases, with 23 bases remaining between them. The DNA of the CDR3 is TGTGCCAGCAGTTCATTTCGATGGCAGGGGAGTGTCGGCTACACCTTC. Its translation: CASSSFRWQGSVGYTF.

The V call is TRBV27, the J call TRBJ1-5; a weak D match, TRBD1 (6 bases). Germline CDR1 reads MNHEY; CDR2 reads SMNVEV (reference sequence). Trimming took 6 bases from V and 0 from J, leaving 12 bases between them. There are 15 residues in the CDR3. CDR3 in amino acids: CASRWTADSNQPQHF. The CDR3 bases are TGTGCCAGCAGATGGACAGCGGATAGCAATCAGCCCCAGCATTTT.

J is TRBJ2-5 and V is TRBV6-2 or TRBV6-3; 13 bases are a match to TRBD2. This CDR3 has 14 amino acids. Germline CDR1 MNHEY, CDR2 SVGEGT. V shed 0 bases and J 12 bases; nucleotides not matched to a gene: 4. For the CDR3, the DNA is TGTGCCAGCAGTTACTCCGGGACTAGCGGGATGAAGTACTTC. This translates into CASSYSGTSGMKYF.

This clonotype was recorded many times. The V gene is TRBV7-3, the J gene TRBJ2-3; the D is unclear. The V gene lost 4 bases and the J gene lost 4 bases, with 9 bases spanning the gap. The CDR3 runs 13 residues. Germline-derived CDR1 and CDR2 are SGHTA and FQGTGA. Here the CDR3 reads CASSSEMADTQYF. The CDR3 DNA reads as TGTGCCAGCAGCTCCGAGATGGCAGATACGCAGTATTTT.

In its sample, this clonotype was seen many times. This chain uses TRBV12-3 or TRBV12-4 with TRBJ1-1, with D uncertain. The CDR3 is made up of 13 amino acids. Trimming stripped 3 bases from V and 1 base from J, with 6 bases between. CDR3 DNA sequence: TGTGCCAGCAGTTTGGCAGCGAACACTGAAGCTTTCTTT. It encodes CASSLAANTEAFF.

The chain combines TRBV7-9 with TRBJ2-4, with D perhaps matching TRBD2 (5 bases). V shed 0 bases and J shed 3 bases, with 9 bases lying between them. Looked up from germline, CDR1 is SEHNR and CDR2 is FQNEAQ (reference sequence). The CDR3 is 15 residues long. CDR3 nucleotides: TGTGCCAGCAGCTTAGCGGGAGATGTCAAAAACATTCAGTACTTC. Amino acids: CASSLAGDVKNIQYF.

This clonotype was observed at least ten times. The V and J genes are TRBV7-9 and TRBJ2-7; 10 bases match TRBD2. Per germline, CDR1 SEHNR and CDR2 FQNEAQ (reference sequence). J gave up 5 bases and V 5 bases, and 18 bases lay outside the gene matches. CDR3 length: 18 amino acids. The CDR3 is CASSPTGTGAGGPNEQYF. CDR3 DNA: TGTGCCAGCAGCCCCACCGGGACAGGAGCGGGAGGGCCCAACGAGCAGTACTTC.

This clonotype was counted many times. The chain is built from TRBV10-3 and TRBJ2-3; 10 bases are shared with TRBD2. CDR3 length: 14 amino acids. The J segment lost 1 base and the V segment lost 6 bases, leaving 1 base of the junction unmatched. Germline V gene lookup returns CDR1 ENHRY and CDR2 SYGVKD. The CDR3 loop reads CAIRGTSGTDTQYF. For the CDR3, the DNA is TGTGCCATCAGGGGGACTAGCGGCACAGATACGCAGTATTTT.

J is TRBJ1-2 and V is TRBV29-1; D gene ambiguous. Germline V gives CDR1 SQVTM, CDR2 ANQGSEA. Deletions cut 0 bases from V and 4 bases from J, with 12 bases between. The CDR3 spans 14 residues. DNA for the CDR3: TGCAGCGTTGAAGATCTCATAGTGGGCTATGGCTACACCTTC. It codes for CSVEDLIVGYGYTF.

This clonotype has just a few counts. The chain uses TRBV20-1 and TRBJ2-3, with TRBD2 matching 9 bases. Trimming cost V 5 bases and J 4 bases; bases outside gene matches: 7. CDR3 length: 14 residues. Germline CDR1 is DFQATT and CDR2 is SNEGSKA (reference sequence). This chain's CDR3 is CSAPVAGVSDTQYF. The CDR3 region has the DNA TGCAGTGCTCCAGTAGCGGGAGTTTCAGATACGCAGTATTTT.

As to this clonotype: The junction does not match germline at one end; this may be a read error. This chain joins TRBV7-9 and TRBJ2-2, with 11 bases matching TRBD2. The germline CDR1 and CDR2 sequences are SEHNR and FQNEAQ (reference sequence). The CDR3 covers 16 residues. DNA of the CDR3: TGTGCCAGCAGTTTAGCGGGAGGGCCGGGCACCGGGGAGCTGTTTTTT. Protein: CASSLAGGPGTGELFF.

This clonotype was detected ten times or more. The chain joins TRBV7-2 to TRBJ2-1; TRBD1 matches 10 bases. J lost 4 bases, V lost 0 bases, and 3 bases had no gene match. This CDR3 is 16 amino acids long. Germline V gives CDR1 SGHTA, CDR2 FQGNSA. In DNA, the CDR3 is TGTGCCAGCAGCTTAGCTTGGACAGGGGGGTACAATGAGCAGTTCTTC. Its protein product is CASSLAWTGGYNEQFF.